The 29 T cell receptor beta chains in this list originate from one sample, sequenced in a study of T cell repertoires in cytomegalovirus infection. Via MiXCR, TCRdb re-called the reads, giving one row per CDR3 protein. Of about 490,000 distinct CDR3 sequences detected, about a quarter appear once; the ten largest clones hold roughly 13%. Specimen: PBMCs. The receptors derive from a human donor in good health (CMV status not recorded). Some clones in this sample may be carry-over from other donors' samples.

The rearrangement links TRBV10-3 to TRBJ1-2; D is unclear. Germline lookup yields CDR1 ENHRY and CDR2 SYGVKD. The CDR3 has 13 amino acids. Deletions cut 3 bases from V and 8 bases from J, with 13 bases between. The CDR3 DNA reads TGTGCCATCAGTGAAGCCCAGACGGGGGGCTACACCTTC. It is translated as CAISEAQTGGYTF.

This chain joins TRBV20-1 and TRBJ2-5; D unresolved. The CDR3 sequence is 11 residues long. Germline CDR1 and CDR2: DFQATT and SNEGSKA (reference sequence). Between the trimmed V and J ends, which lost 4 bases and 3 bases, there was a span of 6 bases. The CDR3 DNA is TGCAGTGCTAAGGTGGAAGAGACCCAGTACTTC. Residues: CSAKVEETQYF.

In this sample, this clonotype turned up a few times. The rearrangement joins TRBV27 to TRBJ1-2, with unresolved D. The V end lost 3 bases, the J end lost 3 bases, and 8 bases lay between the germline ends. CDR1 is MNHEY and CDR2 is SMNVEV in the germline V gene (reference sequence). The CDR3 is made up of 13 amino acids. The CDR3 reads CASSFKGYYGYTF. The CDR3 coding sequence is TGTGCCAGCAGTTTTAAGGGATACTATGGCTACACCTTC.

The CDR3 DNA reads as TGTGCCATCAGTGGGGGGACAGTAACGATGCGGTTCTTC. Protein product: CAISGGTVTMRFF. The rearrangement uses TRBV10-3 and TRBJ2-1; 7 nucleotides agree with TRBD1. V lost 4 bases and J lost 15; bases outside the gene matches: 12. Germline V lookup: CDR1 ENHRY, CDR2 SYGVKD. CDR3 length: 13 residues.

This clonotype was counted at least ten times. The V and J genes are TRBV7-2 and TRBJ2-7, with D perhaps TRBD2 (6 bases). From germline, CDR1 is SGHTA and CDR2 FQGNSA. The CDR3 spans 13 residues. The V end lost 5 bases, the J end lost 3 bases, and 11 bases lay between the germline ends. Written as DNA, the CDR3 is TGTGCCAGCAGCCATAGTAGCGGCTACGAGCAGTACGTC. Its protein product is CASSHSSGYEQYV.

CDR3 loop: CAWRPSFGTANTEAFF. The CDR3 nucleotides are TGTGCCTGGAGACCTTCTTTCGGGACAGCGAACACTGAAGCTTTCTTT. The rearrangement uses TRBV30 and TRBJ1-1; 7 positions agree with TRBD1. There are 16 residues in the CDR3. The germline V gene has CDR1 GTSNPN and CDR2 SVGIG (reference sequence). Trimming at V came to 3 bases and at J to 1 base, leaving 11 bases not matched to a gene.

This clonotype was seen a few times. The chain combines TRBV24-1 with TRBJ2-7; no firm D call. The ends were cut back, 5 bases at V and 1 base at J, with 5 bases in the middle. The CDR3 is 12 residues long. Germline lookup yields CDR1 KGHDR and CDR2 SFDVKD. CDR3 sequence reads: CATSGESYEQYF. The CDR3 DNA follows: TGTGCCACCAGTGGAGAGTCCTACGAGCAGTACTTC.

This clonotype showed up many times. V is TRBV7-8 and J is TRBJ2-1, with 8 bases aligning to TRBD2. CDR1 is SGHVS, CDR2 FQNEAQ, per germline. This CDR3 is built from 17 residues. V lost 2 bases, J lost 3 bases, and 9 bases stayed unmatched. CDR3 in DNA: TGTGCCAGCAGCTTAACGGGAGGGCCCTCGAGCTACAATGAGCAGTTCTTC. Its translation is CASSLTGGPSSYNEQFF.

This clonotype appeared a few times. The DNA for the CDR3 is TGCGCCAGCAGCCAAGAACGCCGGGACGAGCAGTACTTC. It yields the protein CASSQERRDEQYF. The genes are TRBV4-1 and TRBJ2-7, with D unclear. V was cut by 0 bases and J by 5 bases, with 8 bases left in between. The CDR3 length is 13 residues. CDR1 MGHRA and CDR2 YSYEKL come from the germline V gene.

V and J are TRBV20-1 and TRBJ2-1; 13 bases line up with TRBD2. The CDR3 consists of 15 residues. Germline V gene data show CDR1 as DFQATT and CDR2 as SNEGSKA (reference sequence). The junction had 8 bases not matched to a gene; V was cut back by 3 bases and J by 9 bases. The CDR3 DNA is TGCAGTGCTAGGATAGGGACTAGCGGGACCCTTGAGCAGTTCTTC. Its protein product is CSARIGTSGTLEQFF.

This clonotype came up a few times. The chain couples TRBV5-4 to TRBJ2-7; D ambiguous. Looked up from germline, CDR1 is SGHNT and CDR2 is YYREEE (reference sequence). The CDR3 covers 13 residues. Trimming shortened V by 0 bases and J by 4 bases, and 8 bases separated the two germline ends. CDR3 in DNA: TGTGCCAGCAGCTTGGACTACCTGTACGAGCAGTACGTC. It translates to CASSLDYLYEQYV.

The V call is TRBV20-1, the J call TRBJ2-1; 8 bases match TRBD2. CDR1 DFQATT and CDR2 SNEGSKA come from the germline V gene (reference sequence). The CDR3 runs 15 residues. The junction had 12 bases not matched to a gene; V was cut back by 5 bases and J by 6 bases. In nucleotides, the CDR3 is TGCAGTGCTGGCCGGGAGGGCCTCTCCAGCAATGAGCAGTTCTTC. Translation: CSAGREGLSSNEQFF.

CDR3 residues: CASSLPDGVETQYF. CDR3 DNA sequence: TGTGCCAGCAGTTTACCGGACGGCGTGGAGACCCAGTACTTC. The chain links TRBV28 to TRBJ2-5; D uncertain. Trimming shortened V by 2 bases and J by 5 bases, and 12 bases separated the two germline ends. The CDR3 loop spans 14 amino acids. In germline, CDR1 is MDHEN, CDR2 SYDVKM.

The chain employs TRBV5-6 and TRBJ1-2; 7 nucleotides agree with TRBD1. J gave up 9 bases and V 3 bases, and 11 bases lay outside the gene matches. Germline V gene lookup returns CDR1 SGHDT and CDR2 YYEEEE. The CDR3 has 14 amino acids. CDR3 residues: CASSSTEGADRYTF. In DNA form, the CDR3 reads TGTGCCAGCAGCTCGACGGAGGGGGCTGATCGCTACACCTTC.

The rearrangement links TRBV15 to TRBJ1-4; 8 nucleotides agree with TRBD1. Germline CDR1 and CDR2: LNHNV and YYDKDF (reference sequence). The length of the CDR3 is 15 residues. The V segment lost 4 bases and the J segment 4 bases; nucleotides outside the gene matches: 5. The DNA for the CDR3 is TGTGCCACCAGCAAGCAACAGGGGGGTAATGAAAAACTGTTTTTT. It specifies CATSKQQGGNEKLFF.

This clonotype has only a few counts. The chain carries TRBV5-4 and TRBJ2-2; D unresolved. Trimming pared 0 bases from V and 6 bases from J, leaving 6 bases between. From germline, CDR1 is SGHNT and CDR2 YYREEE (reference sequence). The CDR3 has 13 amino acids. The CDR3 DNA sequence: TGTGCCAGCAGCTTGGAACCACCCGGGGAGCTGTTTTTT. It specifies CASSLEPPGELFF. Combining the CDR3 with reference TRBV5-4 and TRBJ2-2 gives the whole variable domain ETGVTQSPTHLIKTRGQQVTLRCSSQSGHNTVSWYQQALGQGPQFIFQYYREEENGRGNFPPRFSGLQFPNYSSELNVNALELDDSALYLCASSLEPPGELFFGEGSRLTVL.

V usage is TRBV19 and J usage is TRBJ1-6, with D unclear. Per the germline V gene, CDR1 is LNHDA and CDR2 is SQIVND (reference sequence). This CDR3 region has 16 residues. Trimming removed 0 bases from V and 6 bases from J, with 12 bases in between. Written as DNA, the CDR3 is TGTGCCAGTAGTATAGATCGTGACCACGGTAATTCACCCCTCCACTTT. Its protein is CASSIDRDHGNSPLHF.

Many counts were recorded for this clonotype. The chain joins TRBV7-8 to TRBJ1-2; TRBD1 matches at 10 bases. This CDR3 region has 14 residues. CDR1 is SGHVS, CDR2 FQNEAQ, per germline. V shed 4 bases, J shed 8 bases, and the junction held 7 bases outside the gene matches. CDR3: CASSSGTGAVGYTF. In nucleotides, the CDR3 is TGTGCCAGCAGCTCGGGGACAGGGGCAGTCGGCTACACCTTC.

This clonotype has a handful of counts. CDR3 in DNA: TGTGCCAGCAGTTACCCCTCACTAACAGGGTCAGATACGCAGTATTTT. Its protein product is CASSYPSLTGSDTQYF. This chain uses TRBV6-6 with TRBJ2-3; tentatively, D is TRBD1 (6 bases). V was trimmed by 2 bases and J by 4 bases, leaving 16 bases between them. The CDR3 sequence is 16 residues long. CDR1 and CDR2 (germline): MNHNY, SVGAGI (reference sequence).

This clonotype was found a few times. The chain couples TRBV7-9 to TRBJ2-6; D call uncertain. V lost 0 bases and J 0 bases, leaving 6 bases between the germline ends. The CDR3 length is 16 residues. Germline V gene data show CDR1 as SEHNR and CDR2 as FQNEAQ (reference sequence). The CDR3, as DNA: TGTGCCAGCAGCTTAGCGCAGGACTCTGGGGCCAACGTCCTGACTTTC. Amino acid sequence: CASSLAQDSGANVLTF.

The table lists this clonotype with a count of one. V usage is TRBV20-1 and J usage is TRBJ2-7; possible D gene TRBD2, 5 bases. CDR1 is DFQATT and CDR2 is SNEGSKA in the germline V gene (reference sequence). CDR3 length: 14 residues. V was clipped by 6 bases and J by 4 bases, with 19 bases between them. CDR3 protein: CSAPRRANFYEQYF. The CDR3 nucleotides read TGCAGTGCCCCCCGGCGGGCGAATTTTTACGAGCAGTACTTC.

Many counts were recorded for this clonotype. The V and J genes are TRBV28 and TRBJ1-2; TRBD1 aligns across 8 bases. V lost 6 bases, J lost 8 bases, and 14 bases stayed unmatched. Germline CDR1 and CDR2: MDHEN and SYDVKM. This CDR3 is built from 15 residues. The CDR3 region has the DNA TGTGCCAGCAGCTCGGGACAGGACAATAGGGGCGGCTACACCTTC. Amino acid sequence: CASSSGQDNRGGYTF.

The chain uses TRBV12-3 or TRBV12-4 and TRBJ2-6; 8 bases fit TRBD1. V trimming: 6 bases; J trimming: 0 bases; junction bases outside the gene matches: 13. This CDR3 has 19 residues. The CDR3 here is CASSILPGQASSGANVLTF. The CDR3 bases are TGTGCCAGCAGCATACTCCCGGGACAGGCTAGCTCTGGGGCCAACGTCCTGACTTTC.

This clonotype was seen at least ten times. V gene TRBV7-2 combines with J gene TRBJ2-7; a possible D gene is TRBD2 (5 bases). The CDR3 is 14 residues long. In germline, CDR1 is SGHTA, CDR2 FQGNSA. V was trimmed by 5 bases and J by 0 bases, leaving 11 bases between them. The CDR3 spells CASSPTRDSYEQYF. In DNA, the CDR3 is TGTGCCAGCAGCCCAACCCGGGACTCCTACGAGCAGTACTTC.

With respect to this clonotype: One junction end does not reproduce the germline sequence, and a read error may be involved. The rearrangement uses TRBV4-1 and TRBJ2-1; D not certain. CDR1 MGHRA and CDR2 YSYEKL come from the germline V gene. This CDR3 contains 15 residues. The CDR3 region is CASSQERNGYHEQFF. The CDR3 DNA follows: TGTGCCAGCAGCCAAGAAAGAAACGGGTACCATGAGCAGTTCTTC.

This clonotype was seen more than once but under ten times. This chain uses TRBV15 with TRBJ2-1, with 12 nucleotides matching TRBD2. The V and J ends lost 3 bases and 7 bases, in that order; junction bases with no gene match: 7. The CDR3 runs 16 residues. Per germline, CDR1 LNHNV and CDR2 YYDKDF (reference sequence). CDR3 in amino acids: CATSRDLAGGPNEQFF. In DNA, the CDR3 is TGTGCCACCAGCAGGGACCTAGCGGGAGGGCCTAATGAGCAGTTCTTC.

J is TRBJ1-1 and V is TRBV11-3, with TRBD1 identical over 8 bases. This CDR3 is 15 amino acids long. The germline gives CDR1 SGHNT, CDR2 YENEEA. Trimming took 5 bases from V and 1 from J; bases not matched to a gene: 6. The CDR3 sequence is CASSPYDRGNTEAFF. CDR3 nucleotide sequence: TGTGCCAGCAGCCCATACGACAGGGGGAACACTGAAGCTTTCTTT.

This clonotype occurred a few times. The rearrangement joins TRBV7-8 to TRBJ2-5, with 12 positions matching TRBD2. Germline V gene sequence: CDR1 SGHVS, CDR2 FQNEAQ. The CDR3 is made up of 17 amino acids. V shed 5 bases and J 5 bases; nucleotides not matched to a gene: 12. CDR3: CASSPLVRLAGGETQYF. CDR3 DNA sequence: TGTGCCAGCAGCCCACTAGTCAGGCTAGCGGGGGGGGAGACCCAGTACTTC.

The CDR3 nucleotides are TGTGCCACCAGCAGCGAGACTAGCGGGAATCACCCGTCCAGATTCTTC. Its translation is CATSSETSGNHPSRFF. The V gene is TRBV15, the J gene TRBJ2-1, with TRBD2 matching over 11 bases. Germline V gives CDR1 LNHNV, CDR2 YYDKDF (reference sequence). Trimming removed 3 bases from V and 16 bases from J; junction bases left unmatched: 17. This CDR3 contains 16 residues.